This is a list of T cell receptor beta chains from one sample in a study of T cells in Graves' hyperthyroidism and ophthalmopathy. TCRdb called the multiplex PCR reads again in MiXCR, with one record for every CDR3 protein. Here the sample spans about 600,000 distinct CDR3 sequences, 14% being singletons. The sequenced sample consisted of blood. These receptors were taken from a woman under 30 with Graves' ophthalmopathy. The conserved cysteine and the conserved F or W are not part of the CDR3 here. The order of the fields is CDR3 length, D gene, clone size, J gene, V gene, CDR3 protein. D genes are given only for firm matches. Size tells how often a clone was seen (once, few, many) or the class of an expanded clone, and some rows leave it out.

>12|TRBD2|many|TRBJ2-7|TRBV19
ASSILAGTYEQY
>15|.|many|TRBJ2-3|TRBV11-2
ASSLDWRGRGTDTQY
>15|.|.|TRBJ2-7|TRBV19
ASSSPPLAVSSYEQY
>10|.|many|TRBJ2-1|TRBV28
ASSLGGVEQF
>13|TRBD1|few|TRBJ2-3|TRBV10-3
AIRPDRGGTDTQY
>11|TRBD2|many|TRBJ2-1|TRBV20-1
SAPGLADNEQF
>13|TRBD1|few|TRBJ1-4|TRBV5-1
ASSQRTGVGEKLF
>15|TRBD2|.|TRBJ2-1|TRBV4-2
ASSQDPGTNVYNEQF
>16|.|few|TRBJ2-7|TRBV20-1
SARDLRGRVYTFAEQY
>12|TRBD1|.|TRBJ1-1|TRBV29-1
SDYRGRGDTEAF
>16|TRBD2|few|TRBJ2-5|TRBV3-1
ASTSKLLAGVSQETQY
>12|TRBD1|few|TRBJ2-2|TRBV29-1
SVGTGWDTGKLF
>13|TRBD1|many|TRBJ2-5|TRBV7-8
ASSTRTGYRETQY